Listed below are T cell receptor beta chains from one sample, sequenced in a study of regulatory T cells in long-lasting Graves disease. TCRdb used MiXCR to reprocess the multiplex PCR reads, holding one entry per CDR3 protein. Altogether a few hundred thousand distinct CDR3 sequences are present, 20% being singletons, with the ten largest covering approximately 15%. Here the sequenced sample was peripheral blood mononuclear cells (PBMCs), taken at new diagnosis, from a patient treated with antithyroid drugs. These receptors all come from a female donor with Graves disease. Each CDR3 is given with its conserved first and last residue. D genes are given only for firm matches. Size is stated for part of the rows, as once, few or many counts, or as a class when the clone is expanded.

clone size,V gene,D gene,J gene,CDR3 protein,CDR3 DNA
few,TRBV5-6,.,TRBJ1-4,CASSLRARGSGEKLFF,TGTGCCAGCAGCTTGAGGGCCAGGGGTTCGGGTGAAAAACTGTTTTTT
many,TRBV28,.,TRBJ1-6,CASSFAGFYNSPLHF,TGTGCCAGCAGTTTTGCGGGGTTCTATAATTCACCCCTCCACTTT
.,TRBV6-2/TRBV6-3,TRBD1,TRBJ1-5,CASRGTGQIGQPQHF,TGTGCCAGCAGGGGGACAGGGCAGATCGGACAGCCCCAGCATTTT
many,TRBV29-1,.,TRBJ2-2,CSVLDGSNTGELFF,TGCAGCGTTTTGGACGGTTCGAACACCGGGGAGCTGTTTTTT
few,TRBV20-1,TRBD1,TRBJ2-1,CSAPDRLMSLTDEQFF,TGCAGTGCTCCGGACAGGTTGATGAGTCTTACGGATGAGCAGTTCTTC
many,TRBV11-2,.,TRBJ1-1,CASSPNVQTEAFF,TGTGCCAGCAGCCCCAACGTCCAGACTGAAGCTTTCTTT
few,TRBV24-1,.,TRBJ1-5,CATSDPAGDGNQPQHF,TGTGCCACCAGTGATCCCGCAGGGGACGGCAATCAGCCCCAGCATTTT
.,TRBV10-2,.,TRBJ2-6,CASSARDTASGANVLTF,TGCGCCAGCAGCGCCCGGGACACCGCCTCTGGGGCCAACGTCCTGACTTTC
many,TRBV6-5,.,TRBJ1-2,CASSYPIGWGDGYTF,TGTGCCAGCAGTTACCCCATCGGATGGGGGGACGGCTACACCTTC
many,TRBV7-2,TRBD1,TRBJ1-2,CASRSGQANGYTF,TGTGCCAGCAGATCAGGACAGGCGAATGGCTACACCTTC
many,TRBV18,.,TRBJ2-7,CASSPGVSGNYEQYF,TGTGCCAGCTCACCAGGCGTCTCAGGGAACTACGAGCAGTACTTC
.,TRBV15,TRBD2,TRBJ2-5,CATSRGRLPPSGETQYF,TGTGCCACCAGCAGAGGCCGACTCCCTCCTAGCGGGGAGACCCAGTACTTC
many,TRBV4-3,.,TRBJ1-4,CASSQDYRDGEKLFF,TGCGCCAGCAGCCAAGATTACAGGGATGGCGAAAAACTGTTTTTT
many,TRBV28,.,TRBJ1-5,CASSFAEEDQPQHF,TGTGCCAGCAGTTTCGCCGAGGAAGATCAGCCCCAGCATTTT
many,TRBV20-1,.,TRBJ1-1,CSAENSLNTEAFF,TGCAGTGCTGAGAATTCTCTGAACACTGAAGCTTTCTTT
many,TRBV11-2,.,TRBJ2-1,CASSSWGGDNEQFF,TGTGCCAGCAGCTCCTGGGGCGGGGATAATGAGCAGTTCTTC
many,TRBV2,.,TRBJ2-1,CASSTGTEVNYNEQFF,TGTGCCAGCAGCACCGGGACGGAAGTAAATTACAATGAGCAGTTCTTC
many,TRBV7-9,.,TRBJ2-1,CASSSQTRIGEQFF,TGTGCCAGCAGCTCCCAGACTAGAATTGGCGAGCAGTTCTTC
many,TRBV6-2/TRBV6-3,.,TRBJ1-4,CASSYSQGVSEKLFF,TGTGCCAGCAGTTACTCACAGGGCGTAAGTGAAAAACTGTTTTTT
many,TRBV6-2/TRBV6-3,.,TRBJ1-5,CASRITGHLNQPQHF,TGTGCCAGCAGGATAACGGGACACCTAAATCAGCCCCAGCATTTT
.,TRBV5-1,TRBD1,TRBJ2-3,CASSWDRMPDTQYF,TGCGCCAGCAGTTGGGACAGGATGCCAGATACGCAGTATTTT
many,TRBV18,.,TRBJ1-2,CASSEVTSYGYTF,TGTGCCAGCTCAGAGGTGACGAGCTATGGCTACACCTTC
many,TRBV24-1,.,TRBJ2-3,CATSDVMAYADTQYF,TGTGCCACCAGTGATGTGATGGCGTACGCAGATACGCAGTATTTT
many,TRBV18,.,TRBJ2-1,CASSPPTGRYNEQFF,TGTGCCAGCTCACCACCAACAGGGAGGTACAATGAGCAGTTCTTC
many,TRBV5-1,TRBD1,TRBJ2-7,CASSWGQGSYEQYF,TGCGCCAGCAGCTGGGGACAGGGGTCCTACGAGCAGTACTTC
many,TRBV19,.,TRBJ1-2,CASSPRRPSYGYTF,TGTGCCAGTAGTCCCCGCAGGCCATCATATGGCTACACCTTC
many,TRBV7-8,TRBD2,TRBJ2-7,CASSFRGDSYEQYF,TGTGCCAGCAGCTTTCGGGGGGACTCCTACGAGCAGTACTTC
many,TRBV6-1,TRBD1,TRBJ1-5,CASSPPGQGMSNQPQHF,TGTGCCAGCAGTCCTCCGGGACAGGGTATGAGCAATCAGCCCCAGCATTTT
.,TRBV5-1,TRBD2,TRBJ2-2,CASSFSGGGHTGELFF,TGCGCCAGCAGCTTTTCTGGCGGGGGGCACACCGGGGAGCTGTTTTTT
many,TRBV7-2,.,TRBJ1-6,CASSSGPNSPLHF,TGTGCCAGCAGCTCTGGTCCAAATTCACCCCTCCACTTT
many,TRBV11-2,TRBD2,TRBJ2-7,CASSALSGRKHEQYF,TGTGCCAGCAGCGCCCTTAGCGGGAGAAAGCACGAGCAGTACTTC
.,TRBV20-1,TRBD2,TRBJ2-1,CSARLLAGPLAAYNEQFF,TGCAGTGCCCGGCTACTAGCGGGGCCTCTTGCGGCCTACAATGAGCAGTTCTTC
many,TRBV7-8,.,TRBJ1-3,CASSLALTAGGNTIYF,TGTGCCAGCAGCTTAGCGTTGACTGCGGGCGGAAACACCATATATTTT
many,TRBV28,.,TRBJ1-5,CASSPTAPGGQPQHF,TGTGCCAGCAGTCCGACCGCCCCCGGTGGTCAGCCCCAGCATTTT
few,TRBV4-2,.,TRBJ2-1,CASSQGSGTQNNEQFF,TGTGCCAGCAGCCAAGGTTCGGGTACCCAGAACAATGAGCAGTTCTTC
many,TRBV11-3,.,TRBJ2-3,CASSLQIVTDTQYF,TGTGCCAGCAGCCTCCAGATAGTAACAGATACGCAGTATTTT
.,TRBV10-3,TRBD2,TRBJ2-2,CAISGTSGRAGELFF,TGTGCCATCAGCGGGACTAGCGGGAGAGCCGGGGAGCTGTTTTTT
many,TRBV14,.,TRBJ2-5,CASSQGREQTQYF,TGTGCCAGCAGCCAAGGCAGGGAACAGACCCAGTACTTC
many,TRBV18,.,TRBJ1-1,CASSTGPGEVTEAFF,TGTGCCAGCTCAACAGGGCCAGGGGAGGTCACTGAAGCTTTCTTT
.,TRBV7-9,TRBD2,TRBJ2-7,CATTGLAGGPLDEQYF,TGTGCCACTACGGGACTAGCGGGAGGGCCTCTGGACGAGCAGTACTTC
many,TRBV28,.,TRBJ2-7,CASSTWGHEQYF,TGTGCCAGCAGTACCTGGGGACACGAGCAGTACTTC
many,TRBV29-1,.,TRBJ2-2,CSVEGGGFRTGNTGELFF,TGCAGCGTTGAAGGGGGGGGCTTCCGGACAGGGAACACCGGGGAGCTGTTTTTT
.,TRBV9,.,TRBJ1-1,CASSVSPQGSAEAFF,TGTGCCAGCAGCGTAAGCCCCCAGGGGAGTGCTGAAGCTTTCTTT
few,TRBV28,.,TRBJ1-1,CASLSGGGVRNTEAFF,TGTGCCAGCCTCTCGGGGGGGGGCGTAAGGAACACTGAAGCTTTCTTT
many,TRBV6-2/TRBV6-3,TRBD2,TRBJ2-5,CASSYPIAGRQETQYF,TGTGCCAGCAGTTACCCTATAGCGGGACGCCAAGAGACCCAGTACTTC
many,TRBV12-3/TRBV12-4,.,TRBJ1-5,CASSWGEAQPQHF,TGTGCCAGCAGTTGGGGGGAGGCTCAGCCCCAGCATTTT
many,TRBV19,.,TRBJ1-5,CASTRILLGQPQHF,TGTGCCAGTACAAGGATCCTGCTTGGTCAGCCCCAGCATTTT
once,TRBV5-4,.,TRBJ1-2,CASSLRTESYGYTF,TGTGCCAGCAGCCTCCGGACAGAGAGCTATGGCTACACCTTC
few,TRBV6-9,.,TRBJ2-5,CASSWRDAQETQYF,TGTGCCAGCAGTTGGAGGGACGCCCAAGAGACCCAGTACTTC
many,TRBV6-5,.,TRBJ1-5,CASSYSAGTQPQHF,TGTGCCAGCAGTTACTCCGCAGGGACTCAGCCCCAGCATTTT